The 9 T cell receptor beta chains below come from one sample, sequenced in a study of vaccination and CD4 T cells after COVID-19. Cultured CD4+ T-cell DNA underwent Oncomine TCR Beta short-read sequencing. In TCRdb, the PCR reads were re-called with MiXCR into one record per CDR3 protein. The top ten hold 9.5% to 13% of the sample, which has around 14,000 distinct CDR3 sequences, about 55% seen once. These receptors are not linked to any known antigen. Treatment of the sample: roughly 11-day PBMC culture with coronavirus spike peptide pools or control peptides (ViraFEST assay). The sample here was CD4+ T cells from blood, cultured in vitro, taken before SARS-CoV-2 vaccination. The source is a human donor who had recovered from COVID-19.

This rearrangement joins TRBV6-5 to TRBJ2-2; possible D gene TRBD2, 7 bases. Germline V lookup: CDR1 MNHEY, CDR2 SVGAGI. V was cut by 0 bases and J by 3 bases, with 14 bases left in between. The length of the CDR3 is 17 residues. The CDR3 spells CASSYSGARGYTGELFF. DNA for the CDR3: TGTGCCAGCAGTTACTCGGGGGCGCGGGGGTACACCGGGGAGCTGTTTTTT.

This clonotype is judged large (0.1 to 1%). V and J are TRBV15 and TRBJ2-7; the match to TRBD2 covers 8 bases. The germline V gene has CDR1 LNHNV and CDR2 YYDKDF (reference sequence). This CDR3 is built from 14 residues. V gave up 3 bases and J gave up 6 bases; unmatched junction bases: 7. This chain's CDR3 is CATSSSVAGFEQYF. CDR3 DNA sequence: TGTGCCACCAGCAGCTCTGTAGCGGGATTCGAGCAGTACTTC.

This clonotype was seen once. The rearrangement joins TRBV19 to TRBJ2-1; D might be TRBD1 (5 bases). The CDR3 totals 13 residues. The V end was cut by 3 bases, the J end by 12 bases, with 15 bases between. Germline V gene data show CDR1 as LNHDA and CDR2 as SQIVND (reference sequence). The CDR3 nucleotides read TGTGCCAGTAGTATTCAAGATCACCAGGGGCAGTTCTTC. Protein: CASSIQDHQGQFF.

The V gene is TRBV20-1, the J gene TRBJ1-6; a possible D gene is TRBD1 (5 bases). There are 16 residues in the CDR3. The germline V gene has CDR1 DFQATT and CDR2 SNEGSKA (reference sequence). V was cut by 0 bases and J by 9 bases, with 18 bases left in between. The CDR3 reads CSARDLMDTGSSPLHF. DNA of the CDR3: TGCAGTGCTAGAGATCTCATGGACACCGGCAGTTCACCCCTCCACTTT.

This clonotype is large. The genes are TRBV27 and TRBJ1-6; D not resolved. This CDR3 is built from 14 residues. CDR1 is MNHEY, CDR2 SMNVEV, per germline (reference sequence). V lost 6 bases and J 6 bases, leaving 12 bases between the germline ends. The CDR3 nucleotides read TGTGCCAGCAGAAGGCGACTGATTAATTCACCCCTCCACTTT. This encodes CASRRRLINSPLHF.

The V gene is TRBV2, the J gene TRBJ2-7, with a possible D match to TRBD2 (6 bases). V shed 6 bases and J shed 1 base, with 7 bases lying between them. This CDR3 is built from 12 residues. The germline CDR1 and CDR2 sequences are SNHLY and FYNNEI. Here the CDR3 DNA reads TGTGCCAGCAGAGGAGGGTCCTACGAGCAGTACTTC. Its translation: CASRGGSYEQYF.

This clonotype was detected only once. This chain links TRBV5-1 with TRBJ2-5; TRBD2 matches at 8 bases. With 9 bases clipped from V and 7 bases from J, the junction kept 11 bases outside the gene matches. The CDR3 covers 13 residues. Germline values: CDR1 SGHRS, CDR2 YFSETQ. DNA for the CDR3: TGCGCCACCGGGCCGCGGGGGGTCGGGACCCAGTACTTC. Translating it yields CATGPRGVGTQYF.

CDR3 sequence (DNA): TGTGCCACCAGTGATTACCGGGGGGTGGATACGCAGTATTTT. Translated: CATSDYRGVDTQYF. This sequence joins TRBV24-1 and TRBJ2-3; the match to TRBD2 covers 7 bases. The trim removed 2 bases at V and 6 bases at J, leaving 4 bases unmatched. This CDR3 spans 14 amino acids. CDR1 and CDR2 (germline): KGHDR, SFDVKD.

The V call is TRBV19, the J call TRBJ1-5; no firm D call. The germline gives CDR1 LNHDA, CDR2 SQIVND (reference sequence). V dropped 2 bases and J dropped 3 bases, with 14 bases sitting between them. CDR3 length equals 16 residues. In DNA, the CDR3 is TGTGCCAGTAGTATAATAGGGCGGGGAGCCAATCAGCCCCAGCATTTT. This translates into CASSIIGRGANQPQHF.